The 10 T cell receptor beta chains below were found in one sample sequenced in a study of blood T cells in healthy people across ages. Together with a sample-barcoded 5' primer, a J-beta primer mix was included in a second PCR lasting roughly 6 to 12 cycles. TCRdb reanalysed the 5' RACE reads using MiXCR and keeps one entry per CDR3 protein. The table has about a million distinct CDR3 sequences, around 54% seen once. The sequencing input was blood. These receptors all come from a woman aged 55-69 years in good health.

The table lists this clonotype with a count of one. The V call is TRBV5-1, the J call TRBJ2-3; the D call may be TRBD1 or TRBD2 (5 bases each). This CDR3 is 16 amino acids long. The germline V gene has CDR1 SGHRS and CDR2 YFSETQ. V was shortened by 6 bases and J by 0 bases, with 17 bases between the two germline ends. The chain's CDR3 is CASKRGETLSTDTQYF. The DNA for the CDR3 is TGCGCCAGCAAGAGAGGGGAGACCCTAAGCACAGATACGCAGTATTTT.

This sequence joins TRBV28 and TRBJ1-2; D is unresolved. Germline V CDR1 and CDR2: MDHEN, SYDVKM. V was shortened by 3 bases and J by 5 bases, with 13 bases between the two germline ends. The CDR3 consists of 14 residues. In DNA form, the CDR3 reads TGTGCCAGCAGTTTGGGAGGGCAAGGGTATGGCTACACCTTC. Its protein is CASSLGGQGYGYTF.

This clonotype was recorded a few times. The rearrangement uses TRBV20-1 and TRBJ2-7, with 7 positions matching TRBD1. V shed 2 bases, J shed 3 bases, and the junction held 7 bases outside the gene matches. CDR1 and CDR2 from the germline V gene are DFQATT and SNEGSKA (reference sequence). This CDR3 is built from 14 residues. Here the CDR3 reads CSARTDGTDYEQYF. In DNA, the CDR3 is TGCAGTGCTAGAACTGACGGGACAGACTACGAGCAGTACTTC.

This chain connects TRBV7-9 to TRBJ2-7, with 8 bases aligning to TRBD2. The V gene's germline CDR1 is SEHNR and CDR2 FQNEAQ (reference sequence). The CDR3 consists of 13 residues. Trimming took 5 bases from V and 4 from J; bases not matched to a gene: 4. The CDR3 sequence: CASSRGGVYEQYF. The DNA of the CDR3 is TGTGCCAGCAGCCGGGGGGGGGTTTACGAGCAGTACTTC.

A remark on this clonotype: Sequence at one end of the junction differs from germline and may be a read error. The V call is TRBV4-3, the J call TRBJ2-1; 7 bases are shared with TRBD2. The CDR3 length is 15 residues. Germline V lookup: CDR1 LGHNA, CDR2 YSLEER. The CDR3 loop is CASSQGRASYNEQFF. In DNA, the CDR3 is TGCGCCAGCAGTCAAGGGAGGGCCTCCTACAATGAGCAGTTCTTC.

The chain has TRBV9 and TRBJ2-7; D may correspond to TRBD1 or TRBD2 (6 bases each). V was shortened by 2 bases and J by 5 bases, with 14 bases between the two germline ends. This CDR3 comprises 14 residues. Per germline, CDR1 SGDLS and CDR2 YYNGEE. CDR3 amino acids: CASSVGGGSHEQYF. In DNA form, the CDR3 reads TGTGCCAGCAGCGTTGGAGGGGGATCCCACGAGCAGTACTTC.

The table lists this clonotype with a few counts. The chain has TRBV15 and TRBJ2-7; D unresolved. The ends were cut back, 1 base at V and 4 bases at J, with 8 bases in the middle. This CDR3 has 13 amino acids. Looked up from germline, CDR1 is LNHNV and CDR2 is YYDKDF (reference sequence). CDR3 in amino acids: CATSRVSPYEQYF. CDR3 nucleotides: TGTGCCACCAGCAGAGTGAGCCCATACGAGCAGTACTTC. Variable domain in full (rest from reference TRBV15 and TRBJ2-7): DAMVIQNPRYQVTQFGKPVTLSCSQTLNHNVMYWYQQKSSQAPKLLFHYYDKDFNNEADTPDNFQSRRPNTSFCFLDIRSPGLGDTAMYLCATSRVSPYEQYFGPGTRLTVT.

The chain combines TRBV2 with TRBJ2-1, with D unresolved. This CDR3 is built from 15 residues. CDR1 is SNHLY and CDR2 is FYNNEI in the germline V gene. Trimming left V 6 bases short and J 0 bases short, with 12 bases between. In DNA, the CDR3 is TGTGCCAGCAGGGTTCTCAGGAACTCCTACAATGAGCAGTTCTTC. Translated, it gives CASRVLRNSYNEQFF.

The chain combines TRBV12-3 or TRBV12-4 with TRBJ2-3; no firm D call. The CDR3 length is 15 residues. Trimming took off 1 base at V and 2 bases at J, with 10 bases between the two ends. This CDR3 reads CASSLGVLNTDTQYF. The DNA of the CDR3 is TGTGCCAGCAGTTTAGGCGTGTTGAACACAGATACGCAGTATTTT.

The chain couples TRBV5-5 to TRBJ1-2; 7 bases map to TRBD1. This CDR3 has 14 residues. CDR1 and CDR2 (germline): SGHKS, YYEKEE (reference sequence). Trimming cost V 0 bases and J 8 bases; bases outside gene matches: 7. The CDR3 DNA reads TGTGCCAGCAGCTTGGTAGGGGGCTTTAAGGGCTACACCTTC. Protein product: CASSLVGGFKGYTF. The entire variable domain, with the rest obtained from reference TRBV5-5 and TRBJ1-2, is as follows: DAGVTQSPTHLIKTRGQQVTLRCSPISGHKSVSWYQQVLGQGPQFIFQYYEKEERGRGNFPDRFSARQFPNYSSELNVNALLLGDSALYLCASSLVGGFKGYTFGSGTRLTVV.